A selection of T cell receptor beta chains follows, all from one sample in a study of blood T cell repertoires in COVID-19. Produced via immunoSEQ multiplex PCR; TCRdb's table is partial and in-frame only. The data show approximately 200,000 clones, under 85% seen once. The material sequenced was PBMCs or T cells enriched from blood (not recorded which). The source of these receptors is a man in his sixties who had recovered from COVID-19. CDR3s include the opening cysteine and the closing phenylalanine or tryptophan. D genes are given only for firm matches. Part of the rows lack a size; the others show once, few, many or a class for expanded clones.

CDR3nt: TGTGCCAGCAGTGAGGCCGAAGCTTTCTTT
CDR3aa: CASSEAEAFF
d_gene: -
j_gene: TRBJ1-1
abundance: -
v_gene: TRBV2

CDR3nt: TGTGCCAGCACCCTTGGGACTAGCGGCTACGAGCAGTACTTC
CDR3aa: CASTLGTSGYEQYF
d_gene: TRBD2
j_gene: TRBJ2-7
abundance: -
v_gene: TRBV6-6

CDR3nt: TGTGCCAGCTCAACGGGCAGACAGGGCTCCTACAATGAGCAGTTCTTC
CDR3aa: CASSTGRQGSYNEQFF
d_gene: TRBD1
j_gene: TRBJ2-1
abundance: -
v_gene: TRBV18

CDR3nt: TGTGCCTCGGCAGACTTTAACTATGGCTACACCTTC
CDR3aa: CASADFNYGYTF
d_gene: -
j_gene: TRBJ1-2
abundance: few
v_gene: TRBV14

CDR3nt: TGTGCCTGGATCCAGGGTGGAAACGAGCAGTACTTC
CDR3aa: CAWIQGGNEQYF
d_gene: -
j_gene: TRBJ2-7
abundance: -
v_gene: TRBV30

CDR3nt: TGTGCCATCAGTGACAACAGGGGGCAGCAAGATACGCAGTATTTT
CDR3aa: CAISDNRGQQDTQYF
d_gene: TRBD1
j_gene: TRBJ2-3
abundance: -
v_gene: TRBV10-3

CDR3nt: TGCGCCAGCAGCCCGGGACAGGGGTTTAGCAATCAGCCCCAGCATTTT
CDR3aa: CASSPGQGFSNQPQHF
d_gene: TRBD1
j_gene: TRBJ1-5
abundance: once
v_gene: TRBV5-1

CDR3nt: TGTGCCAGCAGCCGAGTGGGCAGGGAAGCTTTCTTT
CDR3aa: CASSRVGREAFF
d_gene: -
j_gene: TRBJ1-1
abundance: -
v_gene: TRBV7-6

CDR3nt: TGTGCCAGTAGATTGGACAGGGCGAACACCGGGGAGCTGTTTTTT
CDR3aa: CASRLDRANTGELFF
d_gene: TRBD1
j_gene: TRBJ2-2
abundance: -
v_gene: TRBV19

CDR3nt: TGTGCCAGTACCGAACAGGGGGCTTTGAACTATGGCTACACCTTC
CDR3aa: CASTEQGALNYGYTF
d_gene: TRBD1
j_gene: TRBJ1-2
abundance: -
v_gene: TRBV19

CDR3nt: TGTGCCATCAGTGACGACAGGGGGCAATCACCCCTCCACTTT
CDR3aa: CAISDDRGQSPLHF
d_gene: TRBD1
j_gene: TRBJ1-6
abundance: -
v_gene: TRBV10-3

CDR3nt: TGCAGTGCTAGTTCCGGGTTGGGGGACAGCTCCTACGAGCAGTACTTC
CDR3aa: CSASSGLGDSSYEQYF
d_gene: TRBD1
j_gene: TRBJ2-7
abundance: few
v_gene: TRBV20-1

CDR3nt: TGTGCCACCAGTGGTCAGGGCTACAATGAGCAGTTCTTC
CDR3aa: CATSGQGYNEQFF
d_gene: -
j_gene: TRBJ2-1
abundance: -
v_gene: TRBV24-1

CDR3nt: TGTGCCAGCAGCAAAGGAGAGACTTTCACCGGGGAGCTGTTTTTT
CDR3aa: CASSKGETFTGELFF
d_gene: -
j_gene: TRBJ2-2
abundance: -
v_gene: TRBV21-1

CDR3nt: TGTGCCAGCAGCAGCCGTGGAGGGTCGCTTGAAGCTTTCTTT
CDR3aa: CASSSRGGSLEAFF
d_gene: -
j_gene: TRBJ1-1
abundance: -
v_gene: TRBV11-2

CDR3nt: TGTGCCTGGAGTGTACAGGGTAGGGGGCGCAAGGAGACCCAGTACTTC
CDR3aa: CAWSVQGRGRKETQYF
d_gene: TRBD1
j_gene: TRBJ2-5
abundance: -
v_gene: TRBV30

CDR3nt: TGTGCCAGCAGTGTGGGAGGGGTCTACAATGAGCAGTTCTTC
CDR3aa: CASSVGGVYNEQFF
d_gene: TRBD2
j_gene: TRBJ2-1
abundance: -
v_gene: TRBV6-2/TRBV6-3

CDR3nt: TGTGCCAGCAGCTTGTTAACAGGGTGGGGTTCAACTAATGAAAAACTGTTTTTT
CDR3aa: CASSLLTGWGSTNEKLFF
d_gene: -
j_gene: TRBJ1-4
abundance: -
v_gene: TRBV5-6

CDR3nt: TGTGCCAGCAGCTCGAGTAGCGGGGGTAACTACGAGCAGTACTTC
CDR3aa: CASSSSSGGNYEQYF
d_gene: TRBD2
j_gene: TRBJ2-7
abundance: -
v_gene: TRBV7-2

CDR3nt: TGTGCCAGCAGCAAAGGCGGGGGGCGCGGTGAAAAACTGTTTTTT
CDR3aa: CASSKGGGRGEKLFF
d_gene: -
j_gene: TRBJ1-4
abundance: once
v_gene: TRBV21-1

CDR3nt: TGTGCCAGCAGGGGCGCCATGAACACTGAAGCTTTCTTT
CDR3aa: CASRGAMNTEAFF
d_gene: -
j_gene: TRBJ1-1
abundance: -
v_gene: TRBV2

CDR3nt: TGCGCCAGCAGCGAACTAGGGGGAGGGTCCTACGAGCAGTACTTC
CDR3aa: CASSELGGGSYEQYF
d_gene: -
j_gene: TRBJ2-7
abundance: -
v_gene: TRBV5-1

CDR3nt: TGTGCCATCAGTGGACAGGATACCTATGGCTACACCTTC
CDR3aa: CAISGQDTYGYTF
d_gene: -
j_gene: TRBJ1-2
abundance: -
v_gene: TRBV10-3

CDR3nt: TGTGCCAGCAGTGAATTTGGGCGGACAAGCACAGATACGCAGTATTTT
CDR3aa: CASSEFGRTSTDTQYF
d_gene: -
j_gene: TRBJ2-3
abundance: -
v_gene: TRBV6-1

CDR3nt: TGTGCCAGCAGCGAAGCGGGGATCTCCTACGAGCAGTACTTC
CDR3aa: CASSEAGISYEQYF
d_gene: TRBD2
j_gene: TRBJ2-7
abundance: -
v_gene: TRBV9

CDR3nt: TGTGCCAGCAGCCAAGGGGACAGGGGCGAAAATGGCTACACCTTC
CDR3aa: CASSQGDRGENGYTF
d_gene: TRBD1
j_gene: TRBJ1-2
abundance: -
v_gene: TRBV3-1/TRBV3-2

CDR3nt: TGTGCCAGTAGTATTGACAGGGGGAGTACAGATACGCAGTATTTT
CDR3aa: CASSIDRGSTDTQYF
d_gene: TRBD1
j_gene: TRBJ2-3
abundance: -
v_gene: TRBV19

CDR3nt: TGTGCCAGCAGTTTATCGTACAGCTCCTACGAGCAGTACTTC
CDR3aa: CASSLSYSSYEQYF
d_gene: -
j_gene: TRBJ2-7
abundance: -
v_gene: TRBV27

CDR3nt: TGTGCCAGCAGCCCCGCTGGTAGGGAGATATACAATGAGCAGTTCTTC
CDR3aa: CASSPAGREIYNEQFF
d_gene: -
j_gene: TRBJ2-1
abundance: -
v_gene: TRBV5-5

CDR3nt: TGTGCCAGCAGCTTGGCCGTTAGCGGGGGGACGATAGATACGCAGTATTTT
CDR3aa: CASSLAVSGGTIDTQYF
d_gene: TRBD2
j_gene: TRBJ2-3
abundance: -
v_gene: TRBV5-8

CDR3nt: TGTGCCACGGGGGACAGGGGTAATAGCAATCAGCCCCAGCATTTT
CDR3aa: CATGDRGNSNQPQHF
d_gene: TRBD1
j_gene: TRBJ1-5
abundance: few
v_gene: TRBV10-3

CDR3nt: TGTGCCAGCAGCCGTAGACAGGGTCAAGAGCAGTTCTTC
CDR3aa: CASSRRQGQEQFF
d_gene: TRBD1
j_gene: TRBJ2-1
abundance: -
v_gene: TRBV6-2/TRBV6-3

CDR3nt: TGTGCCAGCAGAACCGGAGAGACAGGGGTTAACTATGGCTACACCTTC
CDR3aa: CASRTGETGVNYGYTF
d_gene: TRBD1
j_gene: TRBJ1-2
abundance: -
v_gene: TRBV28

CDR3nt: TGTGCCAGCAGCCAAGAGGAGGGAGAGACCCAGTACTTC
CDR3aa: CASSQEEGETQYF
d_gene: -
j_gene: TRBJ2-5
abundance: -
v_gene: TRBV3-1/TRBV3-2

CDR3nt: TGTGCCAGCAGCTTAATGGGACTCCAGAATACGCAGTATTTT
CDR3aa: CASSLMGLQNTQYF
d_gene: -
j_gene: TRBJ2-3
abundance: -
v_gene: TRBV7-3

CDR3nt: TGCAGTGCTAGTGTCCGGGTGAACACTGAAGCTTTCTTT
CDR3aa: CSASVRVNTEAFF
d_gene: -
j_gene: TRBJ1-1
abundance: -
v_gene: TRBV20-1

CDR3nt: TGTGCCAGCAGCTTAATGCGGGCCGAAGAGACCCAGTACTTC
CDR3aa: CASSLMRAEETQYF
d_gene: -
j_gene: TRBJ2-5
abundance: -
v_gene: TRBV7-8

CDR3nt: TGTGCCAGCAGCTTAGTACGGGTGAACACTGAAGCTTTCTTT
CDR3aa: CASSLVRVNTEAFF
d_gene: -
j_gene: TRBJ1-1
abundance: -
v_gene: TRBV11-3

CDR3nt: TGTGCCACCAGTGATTTCCGGGGGGCAGGGAGTGAGCAGTTCTTC
CDR3aa: CATSDFRGAGSEQFF
d_gene: -
j_gene: TRBJ2-1
abundance: -
v_gene: TRBV24-1

CDR3nt: TGTGCCAGCCGGGCGGGCGGGGTAAAGACCCAGTACTTC
CDR3aa: CASRAGGVKTQYF
d_gene: -
j_gene: TRBJ2-5
abundance: once
v_gene: TRBV12-3/TRBV12-4

CDR3nt: TGTGCCAGCAGCCCGAGAGAGGATACGCAGTATTTT
CDR3aa: CASSPREDTQYF
d_gene: -
j_gene: TRBJ2-3
abundance: once
v_gene: TRBV7-6

CDR3nt: TGTGCCTGGGCAGGGAAAAACTACGAGCAGTACTTC
CDR3aa: CAWAGKNYEQYF
d_gene: -
j_gene: TRBJ2-7
abundance: -
v_gene: TRBV30